This entry describes one T cell receptor (beta chain). Its specific antigen is unknown. No per-base quality is available; no much larger clone lies one base away. The data were taken from a study of blood T cell repertoires in COVID-19 (TCRdb year 2020). About the investigation overall: Collaborator samples came from the United States, Italy and Spain and covered acute and convalescent phases of COVID-19. The prospective study material was composed of cDNA or gDNA derived from T cells, B-cell-depleted T cells, or PBMCs. A de-identified subject ID, COVID-19 status, age in years and sex were almost always included in the sample metadata. Deeply sampled blood TCRbeta repertoires from subjects exposed to, actively infected with, or recovered from COVID-19 were included in the dataset. Samples were obtained from the ongoing ImmuneRACE study (first 160 participants) and from 950 to 1,500 subjects provided by 6 global collaborators. Where available, HLA class I and class II types were obtained from metadata supplied by the sample provider rather than from assay-based typing. The repertoires were released in a freely available public database intended as a resource for research on the immune response to SARS-CoV-2.

In Seattle, one collaborating source enrolled patients while the infection was active and tracked those patients longitudinally over the course of disease. The collaborating institutions used their own protocols to collect whole blood in K2EDTA tubes. For TCRbeta analysis, collaborators shipped samples as frozen whole blood, isolated PBMCs, or DNA extracted from either of those sample types. The immunoSEQ Assay, a bias-controlled multiplex PCR, was used to amplify TCRbeta CDR3 regions from genomic DNA. Concerning the study's data processing: The number of nucleated cells in each sample was estimated from the amplification of reference gene primers within the assay. To quantify the absolute abundance of each unique TCRbeta CDR3 rearrangement, sequence reads were collapsed and filtered. For each sample, productive Simpson clonality was calculated by taking the square root of Simpson's diversity index across productive rearrangements. Sourced from immuneACCESS, this table was stored by TCRdb with only in-frame sequences that have V and J called. A share of the clones is absent; for the studies checked, an unresolved V gene accounts for under half, and the remainder has no known explanation. The DNA was the basis for D and trimming; V, J and clone size are from that table. The sample table lists 95,000 to 150,000 clones, approximately 74% of them with a count of one. Clones ranked in the top ten supply 4.5% to 6% of the sample.

General study outcomes and caveats: The amount of clinical and demographic metadata varied by source and participant and was provided uncurated.

Measured from the cysteine to the phenylalanine, the CDR3 is 15 residues long. Here the CDR3 DNA is all that survives: 45 bases in frame from base 1. The germline V and J ends show losses of 3 bases and 3 bases respectively, and no gene match explains 6 bases of the junction. CDR1 and CDR2 are drawn from the germline V gene: SGHDT, YYEEEE. The V gene is TRBV5-6 and the J gene is TRBJ1-2; TRBD1 matches 9 bases in the middle. The origin of this receptor is a man older than 75 with COVID-19, enrolled during active disease. The specimen was peripheral blood. The CDR3 reads as follows: CASSWTGARDYGYTF. The bases are TGTGCCAGCAGCTGGACAGGGGCGAGAGACTATGGCTACACCTTC.